This T cell receptor beta chain came from a study of siplizumab effects on memory and regulatory T cells. Regarding this clone: Its matching antigen is unknown.

The V end was cut by 4 bases, the J end by 7 bases, with 12 bases between. The CDR3 is 14 residues long. Germline values: CDR1 SGHRS, CDR2 YFSETQ. Libraries were prepared by immunoSEQ multiplex PCR; TCRdb keeps only in-frame clonotypes and omits some of them. The data contain a few hundred clones, roughly 64% of them singletons. Cells from the mixed lymphocyte reaction were cocultured for 5 to 6 days at 37°C. Findings and caveats of the study: Alloreactive sequences that could be traced to unstimulated CD4+ memory cells showed a significant reduction under siplizumab.

What was sequenced was CFSE-low (dividing) CD4+ T cells sorted from an allogeneic mixed lymphocyte reaction. The rearrangement links TRBV5-1 to TRBJ1-6; D possibly corresponds to TRBD1 (6 bases). The clonotype originates from a human donor in good health; the cells came from an allogeneic mixed lymphocyte reaction. CDR3 protein: CASSVDQGNSPLHF. CDR3 in DNA: TGCGCCAGCAGCGTGGACCAGGGGAATTCACCCCTCCACTTT.